The 4 T cell receptor beta chains in this list originate from one sample, sequenced in a study of OX40 agonist ivuxolimab in advanced cancers. Data came from immunoSEQ multiplex PCR; TCRdb stores just in-frame clones and leaves some out. The table records 30,000 to 45,000 clones, about 82% of them present only once. The source material was CD4+ or CD8+ T cells sorted from blood, sampled in a trial of the OX40 agonist ivuxolimab. These receptors originate from an adult with an advanced solid tumor such as melanoma, head and neck, liver or kidney cancer.

CDR3 residues: CASSSLRQTGEKLFF. CDR3 coding DNA: TGTGCCAGCAGCTCTCTTAGACAGACGGGTGAAAAACTGTTTTTT. The chain employs TRBV7-9 and TRBJ1-4; possibly TRBD1 for D (5 bases). Trimming cost V 4 bases and J 7 bases, with 16 bases left between them. Germline CDR1 SEHNR, CDR2 FQNEAQ (reference sequence). The CDR3 totals 15 residues.

The CDR3 here is CASSMGLAGGPDTQYF. CDR3 nucleotide sequence: TGTGCCAGTAGTATGGGACTAGCGGGAGGACCAGATACGCAGTATTTT. The chain uses TRBV19 and TRBJ2-3; TRBD2 agrees at 15 bases. CDR1 is LNHDA and CDR2 is SQIVND in the germline V gene (reference sequence). CDR3 length: 16 residues. V shed 3 bases and J 4 bases; nucleotides not matched to a gene: 2. Supplemented by reference TRBV19 and TRBJ2-3, the full variable domain reads DGGITQSPKYLFRKEGQNVTLSCEQNLNHDAMYWYRQDPGQGLRLIYYSQIVNDFQKGDIAEGYSVSREKKESFPLTVTSAQKNPTAFYLCASSMGLAGGPDTQYFGPGTRLTVL.

The gene calls are TRBV6-1 and TRBJ1-4, with 7 positions matching TRBD1. V lost 8 bases and J lost 7; bases outside the gene matches: 10. Germline CDR1 reads MNHNS; CDR2 reads SASEGT. The CDR3 is 14 amino acids. In nucleotides, the CDR3 is TGTGCCAGCGCTGGCAGGGGGGACGCTGAAAAACTGTTTTTT. Translating gives CASAGRGDAEKLFF.

In the case of this clone: At the DNA level, this CDR3 is encoded by other sequences in the same sample as well. This chain connects TRBV27 to TRBJ2-7, with D unresolved. From germline, CDR1 is MNHEY and CDR2 SMNVEV (reference sequence). Deletions cut 2 bases from V and 2 bases from J, with 13 bases between. The CDR3 covers 15 residues. The CDR3 spells CASSLGPSAAYEQYF. CDR3 sequence (DNA): TGTGCCAGCAGTTTAGGTCCCAGCGCAGCCTACGAGCAGTACTTC.